The rows below give T cell receptor beta chains drawn from one sample of a study of beta chain features in type 1 diabetes. The data were produced by immunoSEQ multiplex PCR, yet TCRdb's version contains in-frame clones alone and is incomplete. The top ten clones hold approximately 0.043% of a sample with some 640,000 clones, more than 12% of them seen once. The specimen was naive CD4+ T cells from blood. The origin of the receptors is a man between 18 and 29 years old with type 1 diabetes. Each CDR3 is given with its conserved first and last residue. Fields, in order: V gene, J gene, clone size, CDR3 length, D gene, CDR3 protein, CDR3 DNA. A D gene is named only where the DNA matches it firmly. The listing skips clone size in some rows; elsewhere it reads once, few, many or a size class.

TRBV6-5	TRBJ1-2	.	14	TRBD1	CASTRDRDDYGYTF	TGTGCCAGCACTCGGGACAGGGATGACTATGGCTACACCTTC
TRBV11-2	TRBJ1-2	few	12	.	CASSLDQYGYTF	TGTGCCAGCAGCTTAGATCAGTATGGCTACACCTTC
TRBV30	TRBJ1-1	.	12	.	CAWAGTNTEAFF	TGTGCCTGGGCAGGGACAAACACTGAAGCTTTCTTT
TRBV28	TRBJ1-5	.	14	.	CASSLRPAHQPQHF	TGTGCCAGCAGTTTAAGGCCGGCGCATCAGCCCCAGCATTTT
TRBV7-2	TRBJ2-1	.	19	TRBD2	CASSRRTSRSRGSYNEQFF	TGTGCCAGCAGCCGACGGACTAGCCGCAGTCGAGGGTCCTACAATGAGCAGTTCTTC
TRBV18	TRBJ1-2	.	14	.	CASSPQGKNYGYTF	TGTGCCAGCTCCCCCCAGGGAAAAAACTATGGCTACACCTTC
TRBV15	TRBJ2-1	few	14	TRBD2	CATTGTSRISEQFF	TGTGCCACCACCGGGACTAGCAGGATTAGTGAGCAGTTCTTC
TRBV30	TRBJ2-1	few	14	.	CAWSGGYVRGEQFF	TGTGCCTGGAGTGGCGGGTATGTCAGGGGCGAGCAGTTCTTC
TRBV4-1	TRBJ1-6	.	15	.	CASSLGRVVHSPLHF	TGCGCCAGCAGCCTCGGGCGAGTTGTACATTCACCCCTCCACTTT
TRBV6-6	TRBJ2-1	few	15	TRBD1	CGCLGQGASYNEQFF	TGTGGATGTTTAGGACAGGGGGCCTCCTACAATGAGCAGTTCTTC
TRBV19	TRBJ1-4	few	14	.	CASSHPEPREKLFF	TGTGCCAGTAGTCATCCGGAACCGCGGGAAAAACTGTTTTTT
TRBV15	TRBJ2-7	few	15	.	CATSVGGGRPNEQYF	TGTGCCACCAGCGTAGGAGGTGGCAGGCCTAACGAGCAGTACTTC
TRBV9	TRBJ2-7	.	14	.	CASSVGTGDYEQYF	TGTGCCAGCAGCGTAGGAACCGGGGACTACGAGCAGTACTTC
TRBV19	TRBJ2-4	.	14	.	CASSISTPENIQYF	TGTGCCAGTAGTATTTCGACTCCCGAAAACATTCAGTACTTC
TRBV7-2	TRBJ2-1	few	16	TRBD1	CASSLSLGTGGNEQFF	TGTGCCAGCAGCCTTAGCTTAGGGACAGGGGGCAATGAGCAGTTCTTC
TRBV7-9	TRBJ1-1	.	13	.	CASSLGMNTEAFF	TGTGCCAGCAGCTTGGGCATGAACACTGAAGCTTTCTTT
TRBV10-3	TRBJ1-2	.	15	.	CATLPGRTINYGYTF	TGTGCCACGCTTCCGGGACGGACGATTAACTATGGCTACACCTTC
TRBV18	TRBJ1-3	.	15	.	CASSPQEFDGNTIYF	TGTGCCAGCTCACCACAGGAATTCGACGGAAACACCATATATTTT
TRBV7-2	TRBJ1-1	.	15	.	CASSPRARVNTEAFF	TGTGCCAGCAGCCCCCGAGCGCGGGTGAACACTGAAGCTTTCTTT
TRBV30	TRBJ2-2	.	15	TRBD1	CAWSPGTGHTGELFF	TGTGCCTGGAGCCCCGGGACAGGGCACACCGGGGAGCTGTTTTTT
TRBV2	TRBJ2-7	few	14	.	CASSETGFFGEQYF	TGTGCCAGCAGTGAGACAGGCTTTTTTGGAGAGCAGTACTTC
TRBV30	TRBJ2-2	few	17	.	CAWSVWGALANTGELFF	TGTGCCTGGAGTGTATGGGGAGCTTTGGCGAACACCGGGGAGCTGTTTTTT
TRBV28	TRBJ1-2	.	9	.	CASRDGYTF	TGTGCCAGCAGGGATGGCTACACCTTC
TRBV21-1	TRBJ2-2	.	13	.	CASSIQTAGELFF	TGTGCCAGCAGCATCCAGACCGCCGGGGAGCTGTTTTTT
TRBV30	TRBJ1-2	.	13	.	CAWSVFGVSGYTF	TGTGCCTGGAGTGTTTTCGGGGTTAGCGGCTACACCTTC
TRBV9	TRBJ2-2	.	17	TRBD2	CASSVALAGANTGELFF	TGTGCCAGCAGCGTAGCTTTAGCGGGGGCCAACACCGGGGAGCTGTTTTTT
TRBV5-8	TRBJ1-1	few	15	.	CARSQGFGENTEAFF	TGTGCCAGATCACAGGGTTTTGGTGAGAACACTGAAGCTTTCTTT
TRBV5-4	TRBJ2-1	few	13	.	CASSPPTGIEQFF	TGTGCCAGCAGCCCACCAACAGGGATTGAGCAGTTCTTC
TRBV30	TRBJ2-7	.	13	TRBD1	CAWSSTGVYEQYF	TGTGCCTGGAGTTCTACAGGGGTATACGAGCAGTACTTC
TRBV16	TRBJ2-3	few	15	TRBD2	CASSLAGPSTDTQYF	TGTGCCAGCAGCCTAGCGGGGCCCAGCACAGATACGCAGTATTTT
TRBV7-9	TRBJ1-1	few	15	TRBD1	CASSLWGQGDTEAFF	TGTGCCAGCAGCTTATGGGGACAGGGCGACACTGAAGCTTTCTTT
TRBV21-1	TRBJ1-1	few	17	.	CASSKAGRGAMNTEAFF	TGTGCCAGCAGCAAAGCAGGAAGAGGGGCCATGAACACTGAAGCTTTCTTT
TRBV9	TRBJ1-1	.	15	.	CASSLIDRPNTEAFF	TGTGCCAGCAGCCTAATAGACAGACCCAACACTGAAGCTTTCTTT
TRBV2	TRBJ2-3	few	16	.	CASSDPPWGSTDTQYF	TGTGCCAGCAGTGACCCCCCTTGGGGTAGCACAGATACGCAGTATTTT
TRBV30	TRBJ2-1	.	14	.	CAWSVDSSYNEQFF	TGTGCCTGGAGTGTAGACAGCTCCTACAATGAGCAGTTCTTC
TRBV27	TRBJ1-1	.	16	.	CASSLTGQLVNTEAFF	TGTGCCAGCAGTTTAACCGGACAGCTAGTGAACACTGAAGCTTTCTTT
TRBV9	TRBJ2-3	few	14	.	CASSVTGAADTQYF	TGTGCCAGCAGCGTAACGGGAGCGGCGGATACGCAGTATTTT
TRBV7-9	TRBJ2-3	.	12	.	CASSLVSDTQYF	TGTGCCAGCAGCTTAGTTTCGGATACGCAGTATTTT
TRBV28	TRBJ2-7	.	15	.	CASTRGGSKIYEQYF	TGTGCCAGCACCCGGGGTGGCAGCAAGATTTACGAGCAGTACTTC
TRBV6-5	TRBJ1-2	few	14	TRBD1	CASSPHRGNYGYTF	TGTGCCAGCAGTCCTCACAGGGGAAACTATGGCTACACCTTC
TRBV29-1	TRBJ2-7	few	12	.	CSVREDSYEQYF	TGCAGCGTTAGGGAGGATTCCTACGAGCAGTACTTC
TRBV18	TRBJ1-1	.	13	.	CASSLMRQDEAFF	TGTGCCAGCTCACTTATGAGACAGGATGAAGCTTTCTTT
TRBV5-6	TRBJ2-3	few	16	TRBD2	CASSLTSGGPTDTQYF	TGTGCCAGCAGCTTGACTAGCGGGGGCCCCACAGATACGCAGTATTTT
TRBV7-2	TRBJ2-5	.	12	.	CASSPYLGDQYF	TGTGCCAGCAGCCCCTACCTGGGGGACCAGTACTTC
TRBV10-3	TRBJ1-1	.	14	.	CAISDLRLNTEAFF	TGTGCCATCAGTGATCTGCGCCTGAACACTGAAGCTTTCTTT
TRBV9	TRBJ2-3	few	14	.	CASSARVLTDTQYF	TGTGCCAGCAGCGCCAGGGTCCTCACAGATACGCAGTATTTT
TRBV5-1	TRBJ1-2	.	13	.	CASSLDVYYGYTF	TGCGCCAGCAGCTTGGATGTTTACTATGGCTACACCTTC
TRBV6-5	TRBJ2-1	.	16	.	CASSYSGGSSYNEQFF	TGTGCCAGCAGTTACTCGGGGGGTAGCTCCTACAATGAGCAGTTCTTC
TRBV2	TRBJ2-7	.	13	TRBD1	CASSGQGMGEQYF	TGTGCCAGCAGCGGACAGGGGATGGGCGAGCAGTACTTC
TRBV7-2	TRBJ2-1	.	13	TRBD2	CASSLAELAGEFF	TGTGCCAGCAGCTTAGCGGAACTAGCGGGGGAGTTCTTC
TRBV7-2	TRBJ2-3	.	15	.	CASSLVSGSTDTQYF	TGTGCCAGCAGCTTAGTGAGCGGGAGCACAGATACGCAGTATTTT
TRBV5-1	TRBJ2-3	few	20	.	CASSLTPSRGTDKSTDTQYF	TGCGCCAGCAGCTTGACACCGAGCAGGGGTACAGATAAAAGCACAGATACGCAGTATTTT
TRBV6-5	TRBJ2-5	.	14	.	CASSADRIQETQYF	TGTGCCAGCAGCGCCGACAGGATCCAAGAGACCCAGTACTTC